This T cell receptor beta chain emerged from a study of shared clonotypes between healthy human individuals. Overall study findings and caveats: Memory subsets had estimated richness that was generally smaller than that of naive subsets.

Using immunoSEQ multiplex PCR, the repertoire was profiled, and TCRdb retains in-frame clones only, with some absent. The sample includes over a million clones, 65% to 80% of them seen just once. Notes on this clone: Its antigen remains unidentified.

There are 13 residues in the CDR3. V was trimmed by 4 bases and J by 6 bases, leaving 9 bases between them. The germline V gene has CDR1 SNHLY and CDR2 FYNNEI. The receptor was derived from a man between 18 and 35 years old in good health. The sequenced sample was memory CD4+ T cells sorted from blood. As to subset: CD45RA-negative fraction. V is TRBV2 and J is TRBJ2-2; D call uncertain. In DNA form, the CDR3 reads TGTGCCAGCAGTGCGACTTCACCCGGGGAGCTGTTTTTT. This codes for CASSATSPGELFF. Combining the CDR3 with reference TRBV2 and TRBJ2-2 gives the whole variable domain EPEVTQTPSHQVTQMGQEVILRCVPISNHLYFYWYRQILGQKVEFLVSFYNNEISEKSEIFDDQFSVERPDGSNFTLKIRSTKLEDSAMYFCASSATSPGELFFGEGSRLTVL.